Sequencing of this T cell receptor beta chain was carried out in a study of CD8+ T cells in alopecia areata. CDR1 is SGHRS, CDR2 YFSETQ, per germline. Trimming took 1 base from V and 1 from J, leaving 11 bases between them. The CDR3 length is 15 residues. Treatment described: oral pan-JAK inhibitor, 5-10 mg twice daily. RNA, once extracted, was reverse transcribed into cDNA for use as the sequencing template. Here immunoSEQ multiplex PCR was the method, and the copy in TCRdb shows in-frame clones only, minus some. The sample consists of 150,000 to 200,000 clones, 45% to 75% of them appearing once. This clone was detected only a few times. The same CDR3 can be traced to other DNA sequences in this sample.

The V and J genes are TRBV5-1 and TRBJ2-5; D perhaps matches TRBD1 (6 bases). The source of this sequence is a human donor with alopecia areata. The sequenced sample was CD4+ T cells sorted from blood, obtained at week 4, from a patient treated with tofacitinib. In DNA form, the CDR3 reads TGCGCCAGCAGCTTGTCGGGCAGGGGCCAAGAGACCCAGTACTTC. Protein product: CASSLSGRGQETQYF.